The entry that follows covers one T cell receptor beta chain sequence. Treg sorting used a CD4+CD25+CD127-/low gate. The V gene's germline CDR1 is DFQATT and CDR2 SNEGSKA (reference sequence). CDR3 size: 14 residues. V lost 0 bases, J lost 10 bases, and 11 bases stayed unmatched. Constant-region reverse primers amplified full-length variable regions, followed by semi-nested Nested Universal Primer A PCR. MiXCR, run by TCRdb on the 5' RACE reads, gives a single entry per CDR3 protein. The repertoire includes some 44,000 distinct CDR3 sequences, 22% of them detected once, and over 3.5% sits in the top ten.

The V gene is TRBV20-1, the J gene TRBJ1-1, with 7 bases lining up with TRBD1. Source material: Tregs sorted from blood. This TCR was recovered from a female donor with breast cancer. The CDR3 here is CSARDLLAGGRAFF. In DNA, the CDR3 is TGCAGTGCTAGAGATCTACTGGCAGGGGGTAGAGCTTTCTTT.